This TCR beta chain was profiled in a study of T cells in Graves' hyperthyroidism and ophthalmopathy. Amplified TCR beta CDR3 regions came from RNA transcripts. Researchers ran a first-round RT-PCR on the TCR CDR3 using the HTBI primer set. A single record per CDR3 protein comes from TCRdb applying MiXCR to the multiplex PCR reads. The sample consists of hundreds of thousands of distinct CDR3 sequences, 40% to 55% of them appearing once. Germline V gene lookup returns CDR1 SGHTA and CDR2 FQGTGA. Trimming shortened V by 6 bases and J by 5 bases, and 13 bases separated the two germline ends. This CDR3 contains 13 residues.

The chain links TRBV7-3 to TRBJ1-1, with D possibly matching TRBD1 (5 bases). Specimen: peripheral blood or thyroid tissue (not recorded which). This TCR was sampled from a young woman with Graves' hyperthyroidism. The chain's CDR3 is CASRIMGVTEAFF. The CDR3 DNA reads TGTGCCAGCAGGATTATGGGGGTAACTGAAGCTTTCTTT.